Listed here are 16 T cell receptor beta chains from one sample, sequenced in a study of blood T cell repertoires in COVID-19. Clones were sequenced by immunoSEQ multiplex PCR, and TCRdb holds only the in-frame ones, with some missing. The sample carries about 200,000 clones, about 86% recorded once. The sequenced sample was peripheral blood. The origin of the receptors is a woman in her sixties or seventies with acute or convalescent COVID-19.

CDR3 region: CASSLAGTDGYTF. The DNA for the CDR3 is TGTGCCAGCAGCTTGGCCGGTACGGATGGCTACACCTTC. The rearrangement links TRBV5-4 to TRBJ1-2; D is undetermined. There are 13 residues in the CDR3. Germline CDR1 reads SGHNT; CDR2 reads YYREEE (reference sequence). With 0 bases removed from V and 6 bases from J, the gap between germline ends came to 9 bases.

The rearrangement uses TRBV3-1 (or the pseudogene TRBV3-2) and TRBJ1-6; D gene ambiguous. V was pared by 2 bases and J by 9 bases, with 8 bases between. CDR1 LGHDT and CDR2 YNNKEL come from the germline V gene (reference sequence). The CDR3 extends over 13 amino acids. The CDR3 protein is CASSQKFSSPLHF. The CDR3 nucleotides are TGTGCCAGCAGCCAAAAGTTTAGTTCACCCCTCCACTTT.

J is TRBJ2-2 and V is TRBV5-1; a weak D match, TRBD1 (5 bases). The CDR3 loop spans 14 amino acids. The V end lost 1 base, the J end lost 5 bases, and 9 bases lay between the germline ends. Looked up from germline, CDR1 is SGHRS and CDR2 is YFSETQ. CDR3 sequence (DNA): TGCGCCAGCAGCTTGAGGGGATGGACCGGGGAGCTGTTTTTT. Protein: CASSLRGWTGELFF.

The chain employs TRBV5-4 and TRBJ1-3; D is possibly TRBD1 (6 bases). V lost 4 bases and J lost 3, with 14 bases in between. There are 15 residues in the CDR3. Germline CDR1 and CDR2: SGHNT and YYREEE (reference sequence). The CDR3 nucleotides are TGTGCCAGCAGCGTCGGACAGCGCGATGGAAACACCATATATTTT. It translates to CASSVGQRDGNTIYF.

The chain carries TRBV7-3 and TRBJ2-2, with TRBD2 matching 7 bases. Germline CDR1 SGHTA, CDR2 FQGTGA. The junction had 3 bases not matched to a gene; V was cut back by 5 bases and J by 6 bases. This CDR3 is built from 13 residues. This CDR3 is CASSATSAGELFF. CDR3 nucleotide sequence: TGTGCCAGCAGCGCCACTAGCGCCGGGGAGCTGTTTTTT. The full variable domain, completed using reference TRBV7-3 and TRBJ2-2, is GAGVSQTPSNKVTEKGKYVELRCDPISGHTALYWYRQSLGQGPEFLIYFQGTGAADDSGLPNDRFFAVRPEGSVSTLKIQRTERGDSAVYLCASSATSAGELFFGEGSRLTVL.

This chain connects TRBV12-5 to TRBJ2-5, with D unclear. Germline loops: CDR1 LGHNT, CDR2 FRNRAP. This CDR3 is 13 amino acids long. V lost 5 bases, J lost 2 bases, and 9 bases lay in between. CDR3 protein: CASGIIEQETQYF. CDR3 DNA: TGTGCTAGTGGTATAATAGAACAAGAGACCCAGTACTTC.

The chain combines TRBV19 with TRBJ2-5, with 8 positions matching TRBD2. This CDR3 has 14 residues. Germline loops: CDR1 LNHDA, CDR2 SQIVND (reference sequence). Losses at the gene ends were 4 bases for V and 5 bases for J; bases not matched to a gene: 6. The CDR3: CASSRLGLVETQYF. DNA for the CDR3: TGTGCCAGTAGTAGGTTGGGACTAGTGGAGACCCAGTACTTC.

The table lists this clone with a count of one. V is TRBV19 and J is TRBJ2-1; 8 positions match TRBD1. The CDR3 length is 11 residues. Germline CDR1 and CDR2: LNHDA and SQIVND (reference sequence). V dropped 8 bases and J dropped 10; count of bases not matched to a gene: 4. The CDR3 DNA follows: TGTGCCAGTCCAGGGGGCGGCGAGCAGTTCTTC. It codes for CASPGGGEQFF.

The chain couples TRBV3-1 (or the pseudogene TRBV3-2) to TRBJ1-5, with 8 bases fitting TRBD1. The trim removed 1 base at V and 6 bases at J, leaving 5 bases unmatched. Germline lookup yields CDR1 LGHDT and CDR2 YNNKEL (reference sequence). The CDR3 totals 15 residues. In nucleotides, the CDR3 is TGTGCCAGCAGCCAAGCCGCAGGGGGCGGTCAGCCCCAGCATTTT. Its translation is CASSQAAGGGQPQHF.

V is TRBV29-1 and J is TRBJ1-1; TRBD1 matches 10 bases. Trimming at V came to 8 bases and at J to 3 bases, leaving 6 bases not matched to a gene. CDR3 length: 13 amino acids. In germline, CDR1 is SQVTM, CDR2 ANQGSEA. This CDR3 is CSTRQGADTEAFF. The CDR3 coding sequence is TGCAGCACCAGACAGGGGGCGGACACTGAAGCTTTCTTT.

Concerning this clone: Other nucleotide sequences in the sample specify the same CDR3. The chain combines TRBV9 with TRBJ2-5, with TRBD2 matching over 7 bases. V gave up 3 bases and J gave up 1 base; unmatched junction bases: 0. Germline CDR1 reads SGDLS; CDR2 reads YYNGEE. There are 13 residues in the CDR3. The CDR3 protein is CASSASGQETQYF. The CDR3 nucleotides are TGTGCCAGCAGCGCTAGCGGCCAAGAGACCCAGTACTTC.

This rearrangement joins TRBV11-2 to TRBJ1-3, with D possibly being TRBD1 (5 bases). CDR1 and CDR2 (germline): SGHAT, FQNNGV. Trimming cost V 5 bases and J 3 bases, with 14 bases left between them. The CDR3 is 15 residues long. The CDR3: CASSPDRAIGNTIYF. In nucleotides, the CDR3 is TGTGCCAGCAGCCCCGACAGAGCTATTGGAAACACCATATATTTT.

The chain links TRBV7-2 to TRBJ2-7; TRBD2 is a possible D gene (6 bases). V was cut by 0 bases and J by 2 bases, with 11 bases left in between. Germline values: CDR1 SGHTA, CDR2 FQGNSA. The CDR3 runs to 15 residues. The CDR3 bases are TGTGCCAGCAGCTTAGCAGCGGGCGATCCCTACGAGCAGTACTTC. Translated, it gives CASSLAAGDPYEQYF. Together with reference TRBV7-2 and TRBJ2-7, the CDR3 gives the full variable domain: GAGVSQSPSNKVTEKGKDVELRCDPISGHTALYWYRQSLGQGLEFLIYFQGNSAPDKSGLPSDRFSAERTGGSVSTLTIQRTQQEDSAVYLCASSLAAGDPYEQYFGPGTRLTVT.

The chain is built from TRBV11-3 and TRBJ1-6; no definite D call. Deletions cut 2 bases from V and 6 bases from J, with 11 bases between. This CDR3 has 15 residues. Per the germline V gene, CDR1 is SGHNT and CDR2 is YENEEA. The CDR3 spells CASSLSMSPNSPLHF. The CDR3 DNA sequence: TGTGCCAGCAGCTTAAGTATGAGTCCTAATTCACCCCTCCACTTT.

V and J are TRBV19 and TRBJ1-2; D is possibly TRBD1 (6 bases). The length of the CDR3 is 16 residues. Germline CDR1 and CDR2: LNHDA and SQIVND (reference sequence). With 7 bases removed from V and 2 bases from J, the gap between germline ends came to 20 bases. CDR3 region: CASTSPQGLVNYGYTF. CDR3 nucleotide sequence: TGTGCCAGTACATCACCACAGGGCCTCGTCAACTATGGCTACACCTTC.

This chain links TRBV3-1 (or the pseudogene TRBV3-2) with TRBJ2-1, with 7 bases fitting TRBD2. In germline, CDR1 is LGHDT, CDR2 YNNKEL (reference sequence). The CDR3 spans 15 residues. Trimming took 5 bases from V and 5 from J; bases not matched to a gene: 9. The DNA for the CDR3 is TGTGCCAGCAGCGAGAAGCGGGACTCTCACAATGAGCAGTTCTTC. Protein product: CASSEKRDSHNEQFF.